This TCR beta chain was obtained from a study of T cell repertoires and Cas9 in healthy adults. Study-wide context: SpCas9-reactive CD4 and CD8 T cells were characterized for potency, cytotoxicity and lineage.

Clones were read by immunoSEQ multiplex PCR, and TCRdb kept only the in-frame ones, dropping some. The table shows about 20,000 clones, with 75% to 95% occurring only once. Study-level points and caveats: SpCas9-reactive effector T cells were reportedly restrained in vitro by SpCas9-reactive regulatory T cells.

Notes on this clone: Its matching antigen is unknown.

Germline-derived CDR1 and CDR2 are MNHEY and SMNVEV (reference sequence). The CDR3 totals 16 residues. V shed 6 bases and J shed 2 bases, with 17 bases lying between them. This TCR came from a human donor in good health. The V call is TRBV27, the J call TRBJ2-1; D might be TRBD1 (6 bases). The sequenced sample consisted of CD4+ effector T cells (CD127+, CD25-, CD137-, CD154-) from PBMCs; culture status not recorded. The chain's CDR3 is CASRLRVAGAYNEQFF. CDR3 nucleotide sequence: TGTGCCAGCAGGCTCCGGGTCGCAGGGGCCTACAATGAGCAGTTCTTC.